These 27 T cell receptor beta chains were all obtained from the same sample, sequenced in a study of CD8+ T cells in alopecia areata. Extracted RNA was reverse transcribed, and the resulting cDNA served as sequencing template. Some clones are missing from TCRdb's copy, which holds only in-frame ones; the method was immunoSEQ multiplex PCR. The data hold some 150,000 clones, with roughly 58% observed a single time. Treatment defined: oral pan-JAK inhibitor, 5-10 mg twice daily. Sequenced here: CD4+ T cells sorted from blood, sampled at approximately week 56, from a patient treated with tofacitinib. These TCRs come from a human donor with alopecia areata.

V is TRBV20-1 and J is TRBJ1-2; TRBD1 is a possible D gene (6 bases). The CDR3 runs 11 residues. Germline loops: CDR1 DFQATT, CDR2 SNEGSKA (reference sequence). Trimming pared 6 bases from V and 4 bases from J, leaving 9 bases between. CDR3 region: CSAEQGYGYTF. The CDR3 nucleotides read TGCAGTGCGGAACAGGGCTATGGCTACACCTTC.

J is TRBJ2-7 and V is TRBV29-1; D call uncertain. V was clipped by 3 bases and J by 2 bases, with 11 bases between them. CDR3 length: 13 residues. CDR1 SQVTM and CDR2 ANQGSEA come from the germline V gene. CDR3 loop: CSVESPVAYEQYF. CDR3 nucleotide sequence: TGCAGCGTTGAGAGCCCCGTAGCCTACGAGCAGTACTTC.

CDR3 nucleotides: TGTGCCCGCCACACACACACTGAAGCTTTCTTT. This encodes CARHTHTEAFF. The chain couples TRBV30 to TRBJ1-1; unclear D gene. The CDR3 is 11 residues long. Trimming pared 8 bases from V and 3 bases from J, leaving 10 bases between. CDR1 and CDR2 (germline): GTSNPN, SVGIG (reference sequence).

This rearrangement joins TRBV5-1 to TRBJ2-2; D is possibly TRBD1 or TRBD2 (5 bases each). Trimming stripped 7 bases from V and 1 base from J, with 14 bases between. The germline CDR1 and CDR2 sequences are SGHRS and YFSETQ. The CDR3 runs to 15 residues. As DNA, the CDR3 is TGCGCCAGCGCCTCCGGGACGGTGAACACCGGGGAGCTGTTTTTT. It encodes CASASGTVNTGELFF.

This clone came up a few times. The J gene is TRBJ2-4, the V gene TRBV23-1; possible D gene TRBD1, 5 bases. TRBV23-1 is placed among ORFs of uncertain function. This CDR3 comprises 18 residues. The V and J ends lost 3 bases and 1 base respectively, with 19 bases between them. The CDR3 sequence: CASSHPDTETYAKNIQYF. CDR3 coding DNA: TGCGCCAGCAGTCACCCGGACACAGAAACCTATGCCAAAAACATTCAGTACTTC.

This clone is a singleton in its sample. The V call is TRBV7-2, the J call TRBJ1-2; tentatively, D is TRBD1 (6 bases). Germline loops: CDR1 SGHTA, CDR2 FQGNSA. V was clipped by 5 bases and J by 8 bases, with 18 bases between them. This CDR3 spans 14 amino acids. CDR3 in amino acids: CASSPTGGGGGYTF. The CDR3 DNA reads as TGTGCCAGCAGCCCTACTGGGGGTGGGGGCGGCTACACCTTC.

This rearrangement joins TRBV7-6 to TRBJ1-1, with 7 bases aligning to TRBD1. After removal of 5 bases from V and 4 bases from J, the junction contained 4 bases not matched to a gene. The germline V gene has CDR1 SGHVS and CDR2 FNYEAQ. CDR3 size: 13 residues. The CDR3 DNA reads as TGTGCCAGCAGCCTGGGACAGTCCACTGAAGCTTTCTTT. This gives the protein CASSLGQSTEAFF.

The chain uses TRBV5-6 and TRBJ1-2; D perhaps matches TRBD1 (6 bases). The CDR3 is 14 amino acids. From germline, CDR1 is SGHDT and CDR2 YYEEEE. Trimming cost V 6 bases and J 4 bases, with 16 bases left between them. The CDR3 loop is CASTYQDSAYGYTF. The CDR3 region has the DNA TGTGCCAGCACCTACCAGGACAGCGCCTATGGCTACACCTTC. Full variable domain (remainder filled in from reference TRBV5-6 and TRBJ1-2): DAGVTQSPTHLIKTRGQQVTLRCSPKSGHDTVSWYQQALGQGPQFIFQYYEEEERQRGNFPDRFSGHQFPNYSSELNVNALLLGDSALYLCASTYQDSAYGYTFGSGTRLTVV.

This clone was detected a few times. The rearrangement joins TRBV2 to TRBJ2-5; D possibly uses TRBD1 or TRBD2 (5 bases each). The V end was cut by 6 bases, the J end by 5 bases, with 10 bases between. Germline values: CDR1 SNHLY, CDR2 FYNNEI. The CDR3 consists of 12 residues. For the CDR3, the DNA is TGTGCCAGCAGGAGGGGCGCCGAGACCCAGTACTTC. It encodes CASRRGAETQYF.

The chain combines TRBV7-2 with TRBJ1-6; D may be TRBD1 (5 bases). Germline CDR1 and CDR2: SGHTA and FQGNSA. V was cut by 10 bases and J by 9 bases, with 16 bases left in between. This CDR3 is built from 13 residues. The CDR3 nucleotides read TGTGCCACCAAGGGGATACAGAGTTCACCCCTCCACTTT. This translates into CATKGIQSSPLHF.

There are a few counts of this clone. The chain couples TRBV18 to TRBJ1-1; tentatively, D is TRBD1 (5 bases). CDR1 KGHSH and CDR2 LQKENI come from the germline V gene. The CDR3 runs to 14 residues. The ends were cut back, 5 bases at V and 6 bases at J, with 16 bases in the middle. The CDR3 DNA sequence: TGTGCCAGCTCAGAAGCAACGGGGGGTCCTGAAGCTTTCTTT. This codes for CASSEATGGPEAFF.

V usage is TRBV30 and J usage is TRBJ1-1; 10 positions match TRBD1. Germline values: CDR1 GTSNPN, CDR2 SVGIG (reference sequence). This CDR3 is 14 amino acids long. V trimming: 3 bases; J trimming: 4 bases; junction bases outside the gene matches: 5. This CDR3 is CAWRGQGLATEAFF. The CDR3 coding sequence is TGTGCCTGGAGGGGACAGGGGTTGGCCACTGAAGCTTTCTTT.

This clone came up a few times. The chain combines TRBV2 with TRBJ2-3; D is uncertain. V lost 5 bases to trimming and J lost 7 bases, with 7 bases between them. The V gene's germline CDR1 is SNHLY and CDR2 FYNNEI. The CDR3 contains 11 residues. The CDR3 DNA reads TGTGCCAGCAGTATAGAAAATACGCAGTATTTT. Residues: CASSIENTQYF.

V gene TRBV11-2 combines with J gene TRBJ2-2, with D possibly TRBD2 on 6 matching bases. This CDR3 contains 15 residues. V lost 5 bases to trimming and J lost 1 base, with 11 bases between them. Germline lookup yields CDR1 SGHAT and CDR2 FQNNGV. The CDR3 region has the DNA TGTGCCAGCAGCATGACTAGGGGGAACACCGGGGAGCTGTTTTTT. This codes for CASSMTRGNTGELFF.

This clone has just one count. V gene TRBV19 combines with J gene TRBJ2-7; D is tentatively TRBD1 or TRBD2 (5 bases each). The CDR3 covers 15 residues. Germline CDR1 reads LNHDA; CDR2 reads SQIVND (reference sequence). V was cut by 3 bases and J by 5 bases, with 17 bases left in between. The CDR3 bases are TGTGCCAGTAGTATGACCTTCGGGACCGAAAACGAGCAGTACTTC. Protein sequence: CASSMTFGTENEQYF.

This clone has just a few counts. The rearrangement joins TRBV7-9 to TRBJ2-5, with 8 bases identical to TRBD1. The CDR3 spans 13 residues. The germline V gene encodes CDR1 SEHNR and CDR2 FQNEAQ (reference sequence). V lost 7 bases to trimming and J lost 5 bases; unmatched junction nucleotides: 6. As DNA, the CDR3 is TGTGCCAGCACCAGCAGGGGGCTGGAGACCCAGTACTTC. As protein: CASTSRGLETQYF.

The chain combines TRBV7-6 with TRBJ1-2, with 10 bases identical to TRBD1. The CDR3 runs 15 residues. Germline CDR1 SGHVS, CDR2 FNYEAQ. With 1 base clipped from V and 6 bases from J, the junction kept 5 bases outside the gene matches. Here the CDR3 reads CASSLGQGAMDGYTF. The CDR3, as DNA: TGTGCCAGCAGCTTAGGACAGGGGGCGATGGATGGCTACACCTTC.

This clone was found a few times. The chain links TRBV6-5 to TRBJ1-2; D remains ambiguous. Trimming shortened V by 6 bases and J by 7 bases, and 15 bases separated the two germline ends. Germline CDR1 is MNHEY and CDR2 is SVGAGI. The CDR3 has 13 amino acids. This CDR3 is CASSRRLDGGYTF. In DNA form, the CDR3 reads TGTGCCAGCAGCCGTCGACTCGATGGTGGCTACACCTTC.

This clone has only a few counts. This chain joins TRBV4-1 and TRBJ2-5; D possibly matches TRBD1 or TRBD2 (7 bases each). CDR3 length: 17 amino acids. Trimming took 1 base from V and 4 from J, leaving 19 bases between them. Germline CDR1 is MGHRA and CDR2 is YSYEKL. As DNA, the CDR3 is TGCGCCAGCAGCCAAGGGGCCAGCGCAGGGGGGGGAGAGACCCAGTACTTC. The encoded protein is CASSQGASAGGGETQYF.

This clone was counted once. The chain employs TRBV29-1 and TRBJ1-5, with D tentatively TRBD1 (5 bases). V shed 4 bases and J shed 2 bases, with 12 bases lying between them. The germline gives CDR1 SQVTM, CDR2 ANQGSEA. The CDR3 contains 14 residues. Written as DNA, the CDR3 is TGCAGCGTTGCTTCAGGGAATCGCAATCAGCCCCAGCATTTT. Translated: CSVASGNRNQPQHF.

The chain joins TRBV7-3 to TRBJ2-6; no clear D. Looked up from germline, CDR1 is SGHTA and CDR2 is FQGTGA. Trimming took off 2 bases at V and 1 base at J, with 9 bases between the two ends. This CDR3 comprises 16 residues. The CDR3: CASSLVPRSGANVLTF. DNA of the CDR3: TGTGCCAGCAGCTTAGTCCCCCGATCTGGGGCCAACGTCCTGACTTTC.

This clone showed up just a few times. This chain uses TRBV5-1 with TRBJ2-5; D tentatively fits TRBD1 or TRBD2 (6 bases each). The CDR3 covers 15 residues. Germline assignment: CDR1 SGHRS and CDR2 YFSETQ. V was cut by 0 bases and J by 4 bases, with 13 bases left in between. The CDR3, as DNA: TGCGCCAGCAGCTTGGGACCGGGGGCGGGAGAGACCCAGTACTTC. Translated: CASSLGPGAGETQYF.

With regard to this clone: Other nucleotide sequences in the sample specify the same CDR3. The DNA of the CDR3 is TGCGCCAGCAGCTTAGGAGGGGGCGAGGGTCAGCCCCAGCATTTT. It codes for CASSLGGGEGQPQHF. The V and J genes are TRBV5-1 and TRBJ1-5; TRBD1 aligns across 7 bases. The CDR3 length is 15 residues. The ends lost 2 bases at V and 6 bases at J; junction bases unmatched: 8. Germline assignment: CDR1 SGHRS and CDR2 YFSETQ.

The V call is TRBV29-1, the J call TRBJ1-3; D unclear. V shed 4 bases and J shed 4 bases, with 8 bases lying between them. In germline, CDR1 is SQVTM, CDR2 ANQGSEA. The CDR3 length is 12 residues. As DNA, the CDR3 is TGCAGCGTTGCCAGTTCGGGAAACACCATATATTTT. Amino acids: CSVASSGNTIYF.

Worth noting for this clone: Other DNA sequences from this sample encode an identical CDR3 as well. The chain uses TRBV5-1 and TRBJ2-5; TRBD1 aligns across 7 bases. The CDR3 totals 13 residues. The ends lost 0 bases at V and 5 bases at J; junction bases unmatched: 1. Per the germline V gene, CDR1 is SGHRS and CDR2 is YFSETQ. As DNA, the CDR3 is TGCGCCAGCAGCTTGGCCAGGGGGGAGACCCAGTACTTC. Amino acids: CASSLARGETQYF.

This clone appeared a few times. The chain joins TRBV14 to TRBJ2-1; D is ambiguous. The CDR3 is made up of 13 amino acids. Trimming removed 1 base at V and 9 bases at J, with 10 bases between. Germline CDR1 SGHDN, CDR2 FVKESK. Here the CDR3 DNA reads TGTGCCAGCAGCCAAGTGAACACGGGTGAGCAGTTCTTC. Its protein is CASSQVNTGEQFF. The full variable domain, with the rest looked up from reference TRBV14 and TRBJ2-1, is EAGVTQFPSHSVIEKGQTVTLRCDPISGHDNLYWYRRVMGKEIKFLLHFVKESKQDESGMPNNRFLAERTGGTYSTLKVQPAELEDSGVYFCASSQVNTGEQFFGPGTRLTVL.

The chain recombines TRBV14 with TRBJ1-2; no clear D gene. V dropped 1 base and J dropped 4 bases, with 10 bases sitting between them. This CDR3 has 14 amino acids. From germline, CDR1 is SGHDN and CDR2 FVKESK. The CDR3 protein is CASSQAGVIYGYTF. The CDR3 bases are TGTGCCAGCAGCCAAGCCGGGGTTATCTATGGCTACACCTTC.